This TCR beta chain was sequenced during a study of T cell changes during pregnancy in multiple sclerosis. TCRdb's table, derived via immunoSEQ multiplex PCR, lists solely in-frame clones and lacks some. Of 60,000 to 75,000 clones detected, 92% appear once; the ten largest clones hold more than 1.4%. The CDR3 runs to 13 residues. Trimming took off 6 bases at V and 1 base at J, with 10 bases between the two ends. CDR1 is LNHDA and CDR2 is SQIVND in the germline V gene (reference sequence). This TCR was recovered from a female donor with multiple sclerosis, enrolled in a pregnancy study. Material: peripheral blood, obtained after pregnancy. The J gene is TRBJ2-7, the V gene TRBV19, with D possibly matching TRBD2 (5 bases). The CDR3 bases are TGTGCCAGTAGGACCTCGGGGTCCTACGAGCAGTACTTC. Translating it yields CASRTSGSYEQYF.